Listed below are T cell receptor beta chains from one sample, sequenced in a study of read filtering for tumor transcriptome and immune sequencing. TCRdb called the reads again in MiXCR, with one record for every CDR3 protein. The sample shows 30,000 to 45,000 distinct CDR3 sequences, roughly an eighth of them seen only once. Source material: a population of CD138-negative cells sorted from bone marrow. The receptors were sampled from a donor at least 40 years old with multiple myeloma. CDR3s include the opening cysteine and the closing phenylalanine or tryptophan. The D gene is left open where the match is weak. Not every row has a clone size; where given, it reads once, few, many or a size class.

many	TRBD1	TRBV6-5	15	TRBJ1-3	TGTGCCAGCAGTAAGACAGGGCCGGCGGGAAACACCATATATTTT	CASSKTGPAGNTIYF
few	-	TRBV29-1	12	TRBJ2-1	TGCAGCGTTCGGGAGATCGGCAATGAGCAGTTCTTC	CSVREIGNEQFF
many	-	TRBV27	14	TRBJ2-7	TGTGCCAGCAGTTTATCGGGGGTACCGGGGGAGCAGTACTTC	CASSLSGVPGEQYF
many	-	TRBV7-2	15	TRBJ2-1	TGTGCCAGCAGCTTAGGGGTAGCGCAGTACAATGAGCAGTTCTTC	CASSLGVAQYNEQFF
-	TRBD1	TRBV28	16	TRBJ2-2	TGTGCCAGCAGTTCACAGGGGGCTCCAATAACCGGGGAGCTGTTTTTT	CASSSQGAPITGELFF
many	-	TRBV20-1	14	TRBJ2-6	TGCAGTGCTAGACAAATCTCTGGGGCCAACGTCCTGACTTTC	CSARQISGANVLTF
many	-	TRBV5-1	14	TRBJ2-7	TGCGCCAGCAGCTTGGTGGAGTCGACCTACGAGCAGTACTTC	CASSLVESTYEQYF
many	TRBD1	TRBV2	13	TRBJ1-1	TGTGCCAGTGGAGAGGACAGGGCCACTGAAGCTTTCTTT	CASGEDRATEAFF
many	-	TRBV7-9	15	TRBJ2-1	TGTGCCAGCAGTCCGAGGAAGCTTCCAGGGGATGAGCAGTTCTTC	CASSPRKLPGDEQFF
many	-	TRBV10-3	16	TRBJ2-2	TGTGCCATCAGTGAGTCTCGGGCAGGTAACACCGGGGAGCTGTTTTTT	CAISESRAGNTGELFF
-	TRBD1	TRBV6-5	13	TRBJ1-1	TGTGCCAGCAGTTTTACAGGGGTCACTGAAGCTTTCTTT	CASSFTGVTEAFF
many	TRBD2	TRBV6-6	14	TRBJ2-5	TGTGCCAGCAGGCCCGGGACTAGCGGGTTGACCCAGTACTTC	CASRPGTSGLTQYF